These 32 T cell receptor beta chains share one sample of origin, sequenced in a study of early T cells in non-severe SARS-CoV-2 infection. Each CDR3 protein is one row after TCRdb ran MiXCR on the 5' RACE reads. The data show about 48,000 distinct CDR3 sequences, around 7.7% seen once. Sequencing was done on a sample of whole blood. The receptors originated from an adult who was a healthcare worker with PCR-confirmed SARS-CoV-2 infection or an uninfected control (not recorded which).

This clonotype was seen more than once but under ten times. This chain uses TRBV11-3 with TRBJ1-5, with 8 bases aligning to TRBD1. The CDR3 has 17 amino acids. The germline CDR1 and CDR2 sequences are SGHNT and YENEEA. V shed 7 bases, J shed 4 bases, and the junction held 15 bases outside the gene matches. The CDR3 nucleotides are TGTGCCAGCACCTCACGGGCGACAGGGGCGAGGAATCAGCCCCAGCATTTT. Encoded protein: CASTSRATGARNQPQHF.

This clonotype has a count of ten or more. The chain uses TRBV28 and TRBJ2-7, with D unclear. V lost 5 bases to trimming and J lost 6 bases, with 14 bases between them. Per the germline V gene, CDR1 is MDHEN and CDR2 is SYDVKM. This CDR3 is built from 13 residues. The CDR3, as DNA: TGTGCCAGCAGTACCACCGACACTGGCGAGCAGTACTTC. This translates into CASSTTDTGEQYF.

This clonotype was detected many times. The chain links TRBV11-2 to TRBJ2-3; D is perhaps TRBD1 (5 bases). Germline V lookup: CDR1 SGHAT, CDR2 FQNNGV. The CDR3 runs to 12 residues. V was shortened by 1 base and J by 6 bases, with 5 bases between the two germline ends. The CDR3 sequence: CASSLAGDTQYF. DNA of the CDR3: TGTGCCAGCAGCTTAGCAGGGGATACGCAGTATTTT.

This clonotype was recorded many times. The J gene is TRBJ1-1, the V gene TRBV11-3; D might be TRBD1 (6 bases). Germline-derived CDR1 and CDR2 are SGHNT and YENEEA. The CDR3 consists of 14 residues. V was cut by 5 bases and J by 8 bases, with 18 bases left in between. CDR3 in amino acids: CASSRSNGGTEAFF. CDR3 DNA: TGTGCCAGCAGCCGATCCAACGGGGGGACAGAAGCTTTCTTT.

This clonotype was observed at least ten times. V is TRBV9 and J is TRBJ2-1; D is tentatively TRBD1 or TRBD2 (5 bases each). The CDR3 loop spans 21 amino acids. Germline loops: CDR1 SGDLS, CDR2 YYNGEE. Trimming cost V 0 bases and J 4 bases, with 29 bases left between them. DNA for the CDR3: TGTGCCAGCAGCGTAGCGACGACCGGGACGGAAAGAAAGCGTATTTACAATGAGCAGTTCTTC. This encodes CASSVATTGTERKRIYNEQFF.

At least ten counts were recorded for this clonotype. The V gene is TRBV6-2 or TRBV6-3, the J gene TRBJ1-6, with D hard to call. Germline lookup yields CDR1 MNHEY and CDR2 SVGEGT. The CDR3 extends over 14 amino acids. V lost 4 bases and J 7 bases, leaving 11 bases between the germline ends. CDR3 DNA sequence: TGTGCCAGCAGTTTACGGCGGCCCAATTCACCCCTCCACTTT. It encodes CASSLRRPNSPLHF.

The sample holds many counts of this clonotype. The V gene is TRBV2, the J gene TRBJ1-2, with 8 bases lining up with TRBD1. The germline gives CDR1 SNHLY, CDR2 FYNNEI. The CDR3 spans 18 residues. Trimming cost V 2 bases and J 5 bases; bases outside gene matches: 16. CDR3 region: CASSENSDWTGQGYGYTF. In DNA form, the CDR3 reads TGTGCCAGCAGTGAAAATTCAGATTGGACAGGGCAAGGGTATGGCTACACCTTC.

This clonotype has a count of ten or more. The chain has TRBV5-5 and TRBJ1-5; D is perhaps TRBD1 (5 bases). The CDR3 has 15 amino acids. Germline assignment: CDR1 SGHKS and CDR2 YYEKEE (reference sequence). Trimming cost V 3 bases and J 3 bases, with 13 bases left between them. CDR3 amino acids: CASSSEWGINQPQHF. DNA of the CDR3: TGTGCCAGCAGCTCGGAGTGGGGGATCAATCAGCCCCAGCATTTT.

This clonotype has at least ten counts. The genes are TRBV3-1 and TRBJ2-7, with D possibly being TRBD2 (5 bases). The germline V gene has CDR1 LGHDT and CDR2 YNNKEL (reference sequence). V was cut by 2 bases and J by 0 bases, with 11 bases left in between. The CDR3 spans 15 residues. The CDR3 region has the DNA TGTGCCAGCAGCCAACGAGGGCCACTCTCCTACGAGCAGTACTTC. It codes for CASSQRGPLSYEQYF.

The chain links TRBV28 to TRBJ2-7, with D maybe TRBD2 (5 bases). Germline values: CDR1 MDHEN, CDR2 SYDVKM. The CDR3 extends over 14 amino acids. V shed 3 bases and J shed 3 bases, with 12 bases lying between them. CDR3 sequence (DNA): TGTGCCAGCAGTTTCACGGGGTTGGGCTACGAGCAGTACTTC. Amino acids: CASSFTGLGYEQYF.

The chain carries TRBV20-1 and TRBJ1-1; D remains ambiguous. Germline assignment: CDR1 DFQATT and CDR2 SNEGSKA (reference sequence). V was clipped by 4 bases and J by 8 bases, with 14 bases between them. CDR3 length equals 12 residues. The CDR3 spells CSANKPRVEAFF. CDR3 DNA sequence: TGCAGTGCTAATAAGCCCCGCGTCGAAGCTTTCTTT.

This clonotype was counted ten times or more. The CDR3 DNA follows: TGTGCCTGGAGTGGGGGGAGCACTGAAGCTTTCTTT. As protein: CAWSGGSTEAFF. This rearrangement joins TRBV30 to TRBJ1-1; D possibly corresponds to TRBD1 (5 bases). Per germline, CDR1 GTSNPN and CDR2 SVGIG (reference sequence). V was clipped by 1 base and J by 4 bases, with 7 bases between them. There are 12 residues in the CDR3.

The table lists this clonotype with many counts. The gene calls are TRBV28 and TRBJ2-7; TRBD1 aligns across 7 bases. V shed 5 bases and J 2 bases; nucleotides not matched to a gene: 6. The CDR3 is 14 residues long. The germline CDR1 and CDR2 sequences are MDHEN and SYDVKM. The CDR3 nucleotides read TGTGCCAGCAGTCCACCGGGACAGCCCTACGAGCAGTACTTC. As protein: CASSPPGQPYEQYF.

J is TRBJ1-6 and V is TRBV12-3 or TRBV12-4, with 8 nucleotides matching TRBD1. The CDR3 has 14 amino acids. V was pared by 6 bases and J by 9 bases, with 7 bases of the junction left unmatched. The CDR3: CASSMDRDLSPLHF. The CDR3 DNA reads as TGTGCCAGCAGCATGGACAGGGACCTTTCACCCCTCCACTTT.

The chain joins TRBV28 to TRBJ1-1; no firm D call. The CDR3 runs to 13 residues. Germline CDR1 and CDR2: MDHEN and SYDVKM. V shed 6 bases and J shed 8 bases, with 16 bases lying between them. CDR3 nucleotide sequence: TGTGCCAGCAGCCCTGACTTTATGAGGGAAGCTTTCTTT. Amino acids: CASSPDFMREAFF.

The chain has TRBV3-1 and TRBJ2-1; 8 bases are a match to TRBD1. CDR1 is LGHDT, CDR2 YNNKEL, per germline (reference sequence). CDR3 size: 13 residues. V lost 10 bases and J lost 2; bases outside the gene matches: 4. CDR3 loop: CATRDRTYNEQFF. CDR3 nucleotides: TGTGCCACCCGGGACAGGACCTACAATGAGCAGTTCTTC.

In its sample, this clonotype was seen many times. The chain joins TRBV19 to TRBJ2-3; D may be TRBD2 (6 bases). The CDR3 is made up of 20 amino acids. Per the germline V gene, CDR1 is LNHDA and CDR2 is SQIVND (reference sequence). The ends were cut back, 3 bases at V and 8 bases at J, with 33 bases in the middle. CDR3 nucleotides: TGTGCCAGTAGTATGGGTTTCTTACCCCCGACTAGTAGGGGCCAAGGTACGCAGTATTTT. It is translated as CASSMGFLPPTSRGQGTQYF. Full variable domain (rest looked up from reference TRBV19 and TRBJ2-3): DGGITQSPKYLFRKEGQNVTLSCEQNLNHDAMYWYRQDPGQGLRLIYYSQIVNDFQKGDIAEGYSVSREKKESFPLTVTSAQKNPTAFYLCASSMGFLPPTSRGQGTQYFGPGTRLTVL.

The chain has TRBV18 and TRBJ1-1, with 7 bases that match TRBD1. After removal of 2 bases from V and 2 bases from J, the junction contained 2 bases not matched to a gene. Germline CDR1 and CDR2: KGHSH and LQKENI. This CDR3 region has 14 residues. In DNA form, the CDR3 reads TGTGCCAGCTCACCAGGGACAGAAAACACTGAAGCTTTCTTT. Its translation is CASSPGTENTEAFF.

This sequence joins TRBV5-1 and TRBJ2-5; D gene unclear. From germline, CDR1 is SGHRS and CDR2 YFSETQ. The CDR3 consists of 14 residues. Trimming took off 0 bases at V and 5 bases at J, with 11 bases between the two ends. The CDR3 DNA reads TGCGCCAGCAGCTTGGATTTGAATGAGGAGACCCAGTACTTC. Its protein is CASSLDLNEETQYF.

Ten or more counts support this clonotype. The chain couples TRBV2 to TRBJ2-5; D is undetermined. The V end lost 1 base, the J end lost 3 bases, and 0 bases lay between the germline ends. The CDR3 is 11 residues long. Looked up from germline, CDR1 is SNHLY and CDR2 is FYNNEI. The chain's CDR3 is CASSEEETQYF. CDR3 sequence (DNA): TGTGCCAGCAGTGAAGAAGAGACCCAGTACTTC.

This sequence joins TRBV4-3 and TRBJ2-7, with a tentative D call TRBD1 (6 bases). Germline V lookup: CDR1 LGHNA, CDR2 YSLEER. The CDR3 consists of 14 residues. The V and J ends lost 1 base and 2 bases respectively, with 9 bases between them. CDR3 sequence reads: CASSQGAGAYEQYF. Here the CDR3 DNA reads TGCGCCAGCAGCCAAGGAGCAGGGGCCTACGAGCAGTACTTC.

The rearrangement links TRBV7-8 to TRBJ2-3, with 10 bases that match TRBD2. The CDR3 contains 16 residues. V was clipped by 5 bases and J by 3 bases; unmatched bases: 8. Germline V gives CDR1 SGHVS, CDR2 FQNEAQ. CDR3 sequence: CASSLGGSGGTDTQYF. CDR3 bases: TGTGCCAGCAGCCTAGGGGGTAGCGGGGGGACAGATACGCAGTATTTT.

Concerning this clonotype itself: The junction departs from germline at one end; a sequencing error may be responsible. The CDR3 loop reads CVSSLLTTGGYTF. The CDR3 DNA reads TGTGTCAGCAGCTTGCTTACGACAGGTGGCTACACCTTC. This chain joins TRBV5-6 and TRBJ1-2; maybe TRBD1 (6 bases). The V gene's germline CDR1 is SGHDT and CDR2 YYEEEE. This CDR3 region has 13 residues. The variable domain in full, completed from reference TRBV5-6 and TRBJ1-2, reads DAGVTQSPTHLIKTRGQQVTLRCSPKSGHDTVSWYQQALGQGPQFIFQYYEEEERQRGNFPDRFSGHQFPNYSSELNVNALLLGDSALYLCVSSLLTTGGYTFGSGTRLTVV.

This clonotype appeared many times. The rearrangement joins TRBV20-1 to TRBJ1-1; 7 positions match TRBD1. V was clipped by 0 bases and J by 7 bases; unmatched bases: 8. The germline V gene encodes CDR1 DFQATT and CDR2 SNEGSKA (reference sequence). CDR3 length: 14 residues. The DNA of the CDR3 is TGCAGTGCTAGAGATAATAGGGGGCGTATTGAAGCTTTCTTT. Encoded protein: CSARDNRGRIEAFF.

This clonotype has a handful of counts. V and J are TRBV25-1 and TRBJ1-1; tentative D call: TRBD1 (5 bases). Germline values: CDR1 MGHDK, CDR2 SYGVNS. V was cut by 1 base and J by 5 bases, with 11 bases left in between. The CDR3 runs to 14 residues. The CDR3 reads CASSESPGWTEAFF. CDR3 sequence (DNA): TGTGCCAGCAGTGAATCCCCAGGGTGGACTGAAGCTTTCTTT.

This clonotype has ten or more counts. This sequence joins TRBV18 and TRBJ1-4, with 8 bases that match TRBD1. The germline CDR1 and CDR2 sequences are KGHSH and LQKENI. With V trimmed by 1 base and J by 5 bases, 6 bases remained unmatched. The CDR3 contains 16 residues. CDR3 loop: CASSPQGQGGNEKLFF. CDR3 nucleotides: TGTGCCAGCTCACCACAAGGACAGGGTGGAAATGAAAAACTGTTTTTT. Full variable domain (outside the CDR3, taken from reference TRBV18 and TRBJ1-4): NAGVMQNPRHLVRRRGQEARLRCSPMKGHSHVYWYRQLPEEGLKFMVYLQKENIIDESGMPKERFSAEFPKEGPSILRIQQVVRGDSAAYFCASSPQGQGGNEKLFFGSGTQLSVL.

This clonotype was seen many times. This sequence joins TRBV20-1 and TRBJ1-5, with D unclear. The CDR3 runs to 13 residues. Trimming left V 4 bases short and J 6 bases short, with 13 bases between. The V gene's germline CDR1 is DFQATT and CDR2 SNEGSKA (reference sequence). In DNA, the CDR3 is TGCAGTGCTAACGCTATCGTCGGTCAGCCCCAGCATTTT. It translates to CSANAIVGQPQHF.

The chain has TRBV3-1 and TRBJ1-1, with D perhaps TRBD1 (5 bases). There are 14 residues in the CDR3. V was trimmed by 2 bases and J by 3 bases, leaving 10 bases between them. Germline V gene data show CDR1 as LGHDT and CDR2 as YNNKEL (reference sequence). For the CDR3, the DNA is TGTGCCAGCAGCCAAATTGGAGGGGACACTGAAGCTTTCTTT. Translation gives CASSQIGGDTEAFF.

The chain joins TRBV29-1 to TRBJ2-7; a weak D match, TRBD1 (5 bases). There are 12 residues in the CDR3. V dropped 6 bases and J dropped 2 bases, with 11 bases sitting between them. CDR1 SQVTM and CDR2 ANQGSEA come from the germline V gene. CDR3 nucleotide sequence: TGCAGCGTGAGTAGGGGCACCTACGAGCAGTACTTC. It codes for CSVSRGTYEQYF.

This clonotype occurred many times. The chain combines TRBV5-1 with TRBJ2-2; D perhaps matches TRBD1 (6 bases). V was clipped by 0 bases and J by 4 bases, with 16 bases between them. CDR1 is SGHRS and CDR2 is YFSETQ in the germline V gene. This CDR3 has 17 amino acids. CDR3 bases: TGCGCCAGCAGCTTGGGGGCCGGACAGACGGGCACCGGGGAGCTGTTTTTT. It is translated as CASSLGAGQTGTGELFF.

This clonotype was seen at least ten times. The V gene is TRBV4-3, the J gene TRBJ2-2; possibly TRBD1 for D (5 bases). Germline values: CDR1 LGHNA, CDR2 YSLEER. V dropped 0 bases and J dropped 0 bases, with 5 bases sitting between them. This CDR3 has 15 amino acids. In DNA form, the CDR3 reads TGCGCCAGCAGCCAAGACAGGGCGAACACCGGGGAGCTGTTTTTT. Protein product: CASSQDRANTGELFF.

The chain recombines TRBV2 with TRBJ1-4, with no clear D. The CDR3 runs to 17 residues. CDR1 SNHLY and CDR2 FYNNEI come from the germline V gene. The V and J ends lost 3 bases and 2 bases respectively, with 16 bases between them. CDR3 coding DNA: TGTGCCAGCAGTGACAAAGCCGCGGAGGCGACTAATGAAAAACTGTTTTTT. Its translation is CASSDKAAEATNEKLFF.